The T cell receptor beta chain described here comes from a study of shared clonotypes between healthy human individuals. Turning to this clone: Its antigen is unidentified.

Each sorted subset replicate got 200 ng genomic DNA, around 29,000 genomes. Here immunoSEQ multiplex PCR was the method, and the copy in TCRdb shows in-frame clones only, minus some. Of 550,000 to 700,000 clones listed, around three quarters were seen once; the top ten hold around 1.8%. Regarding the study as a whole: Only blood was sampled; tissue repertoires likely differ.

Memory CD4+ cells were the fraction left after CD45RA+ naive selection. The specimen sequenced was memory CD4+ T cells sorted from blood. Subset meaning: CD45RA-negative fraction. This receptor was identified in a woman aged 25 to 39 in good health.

The CDR3 bases are TGTGCCAGCTCACCACTTCCGGGACAGACCTACAATGAGCAGTTCTTC. Residues: CASSPLPGQTYNEQFF. The chain has TRBV18 and TRBJ2-1; TRBD1 matches at 7 bases. The germline gives CDR1 KGHSH, CDR2 LQKENI. After removal of 1 base from V and 2 bases from J, the junction contained 5 bases not matched to a gene. The CDR3 has 16 amino acids.